This TCR beta chain is from a study of long-term antiretroviral therapy in people with HIV. The wider study: The earliest samples came about a decade before the 2015 immediate-ART recommendation.

The V and J ends lost 3 bases and 5 bases, in that order; junction bases with no gene match: 3. The CDR3 is 16 residues long. Germline loops: CDR1 MGHRA, CDR2 YSYEKL. The run of the v3.0 immunoSEQ assay was at survey level. TCRdb's table, derived via immunoSEQ multiplex PCR, lists solely in-frame clones and lacks some. The sample has some 9,600 clones, roughly 89% seen once. Treatment for all HIV-infected participants took place in the United States. The genes are TRBV4-1 and TRBJ2-1; 14 bases line up with TRBD2. Sequencing used unsorted PBMCs, obtained 0.3 years before starting antiretroviral therapy. The TCR sequence derives from a man in his thirties or forties with HIV. CDR3 nucleotide sequence: TGCGCCAGCAGCCACAGACTAGCGGGAGGGAACAATGAGCAGTTCTTC. Its translation is CASSHRLAGGNNEQFF.